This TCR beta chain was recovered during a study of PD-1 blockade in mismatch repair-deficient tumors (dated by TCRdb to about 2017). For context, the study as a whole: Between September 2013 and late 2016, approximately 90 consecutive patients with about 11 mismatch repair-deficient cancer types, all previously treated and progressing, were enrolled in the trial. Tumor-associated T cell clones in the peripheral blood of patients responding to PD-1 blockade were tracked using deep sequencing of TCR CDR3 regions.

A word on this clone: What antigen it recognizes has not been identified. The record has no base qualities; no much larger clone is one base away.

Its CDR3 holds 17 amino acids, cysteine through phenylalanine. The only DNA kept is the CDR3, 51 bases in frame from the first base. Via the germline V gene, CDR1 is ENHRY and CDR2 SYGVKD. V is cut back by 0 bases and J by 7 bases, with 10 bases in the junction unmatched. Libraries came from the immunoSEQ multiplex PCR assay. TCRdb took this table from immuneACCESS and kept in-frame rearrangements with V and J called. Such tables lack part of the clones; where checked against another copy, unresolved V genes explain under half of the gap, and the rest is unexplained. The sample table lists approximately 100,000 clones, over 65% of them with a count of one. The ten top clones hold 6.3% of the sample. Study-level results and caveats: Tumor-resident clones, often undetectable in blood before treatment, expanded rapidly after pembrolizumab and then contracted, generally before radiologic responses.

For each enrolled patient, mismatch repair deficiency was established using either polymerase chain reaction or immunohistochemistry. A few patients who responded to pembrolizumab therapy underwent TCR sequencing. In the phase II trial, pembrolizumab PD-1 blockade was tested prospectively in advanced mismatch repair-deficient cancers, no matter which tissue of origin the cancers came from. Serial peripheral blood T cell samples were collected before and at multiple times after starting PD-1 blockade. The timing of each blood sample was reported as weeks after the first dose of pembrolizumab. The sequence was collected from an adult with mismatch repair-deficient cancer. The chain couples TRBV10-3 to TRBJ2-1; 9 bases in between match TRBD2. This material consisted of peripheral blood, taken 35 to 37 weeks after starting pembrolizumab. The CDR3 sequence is CAISESRGSGSKNEQFF. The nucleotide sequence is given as TGTGCCATCAGTGAGTCCCGAGGTAGCGGGAGCAAGAATGAGCAGTTCTTC.